This passage covers 20 T cell receptor beta chains from one sample sequenced in a study of blood T cell repertoires in COVID-19. The repertoire was sequenced with immunoSEQ multiplex PCR; TCRdb's copy has only in-frame clones and lacks some. The sample records 60,000 or so clones, about 89% being singletons. The sequencing input was peripheral blood. The receptor set was obtained from a woman in her sixties with active COVID-19.

V is TRBV21-1 and J is TRBJ1-1; whether TRBD1, the table's D call, matches the DNA was not checked. TRBV21-1 is shown as a pseudogene. The CDR3 is 16 amino acids. The CDR3 reads CASTISGEDTNTEAFF. Here the CDR3 DNA reads TGTGCCAGCACGATATCGGGTGAGGACACTAACACTGAAGCTTTCTTT.

The V and J genes are TRBV14 and TRBJ2-3; 10 bases agree with TRBD2. V shed 4 bases and J 3 bases; nucleotides not matched to a gene: 7. Germline CDR1 reads SGHDN; CDR2 reads FVKESK. The CDR3 sequence is 16 residues long. The CDR3 DNA reads as TGTGCCAGCAGCCTGGGGACTAGCGTCCTGACAGATACGCAGTATTTT. Its protein product is CASSLGTSVLTDTQYF.

This clone has a handful of counts. The CDR3 protein is CASSMGSGGAVPYEQYF. In DNA, the CDR3 is TGTGCCAGTAGTATGGGAAGCGGGGGGGCCGTCCCCTACGAGCAGTACTTC. The V and J genes are TRBV19 and TRBJ2-7; 10 nucleotides align to TRBD2. The ends lost 3 bases at V and 2 bases at J; junction bases unmatched: 10. CDR3 length: 17 residues. From germline, CDR1 is LNHDA and CDR2 SQIVND (reference sequence). Using reference TRBV19 and TRBJ2-7 for the parts outside the CDR3, the full variable domain is DGGITQSPKYLFRKEGQNVTLSCEQNLNHDAMYWYRQDPGQGLRLIYYSQIVNDFQKGDIAEGYSVSREKKESFPLTVTSAQKNPTAFYLCASSMGSGGAVPYEQYFGPGTRLTVT.

CDR3 in amino acids: CASRKQGGEHGYTF. In DNA, the CDR3 is TGTGCCAGCAGGAAACAGGGGGGCGAACATGGCTACACCTTC. The V and J genes are TRBV6-5 and TRBJ1-2, with 8 bases fitting TRBD1. Germline V gene lookup returns CDR1 MNHEY and CDR2 SVGAGI. V dropped 6 bases and J dropped 6; count of bases not matched to a gene: 9. CDR3 length equals 14 residues.

This clone appeared a single time. This sequence joins TRBV27 and TRBJ2-1; D perhaps matches TRBD2 (7 bases). Per the germline V gene, CDR1 is MNHEY and CDR2 is SMNVEV (reference sequence). The CDR3 is 13 amino acids. V dropped 2 bases and J dropped 7 bases, with 9 bases sitting between them. The chain's CDR3 is CASSLGGANEQFF. The CDR3 DNA follows: TGTGCCAGCAGTTTAGGGGGGGCAAATGAGCAGTTCTTC.

The chain combines TRBV3-1 (or the pseudogene TRBV3-2) with TRBJ1-1, with D possibly being TRBD1 (6 bases). Trimming stripped 3 bases from V and 1 base from J, with 6 bases between. The CDR3 is 13 amino acids. The germline gives CDR1 LGHDT, CDR2 YNNKEL (reference sequence). The CDR3 region is CASSQTGNTEAFF. CDR3 coding DNA: TGTGCCAGCAGCCAGACAGGGAACACTGAAGCTTTCTTT.

The sample holds one count of this clone. V usage is TRBV4-3 and J usage is TRBJ1-1; TRBD1 matches at 10 bases. V shed 1 base, J shed 3 bases, and the junction held 14 bases outside the gene matches. CDR3 length: 19 residues. Looked up from germline, CDR1 is LGHNA and CDR2 is YSLEER. CDR3 DNA sequence: TGCGCCAGCAGCCAAGGATTAGATGGAGGGACAGGGGCGTACACTGAAGCTTTCTTT. Encoded protein: CASSQGLDGGTGAYTEAFF.

This chain connects TRBV3-1 (or the pseudogene TRBV3-2) to TRBJ2-7; D uncertain. The CDR3 runs to 14 residues. Trimming left V 1 base short and J 2 bases short, with 9 bases between. From germline, CDR1 is LGHDT and CDR2 YNNKEL (reference sequence). In nucleotides, the CDR3 is TGTGCCAGCAGCCAAGGAACAAGTACCTACGAGCAGTACTTC. It specifies CASSQGTSTYEQYF.

Only one count was recorded for this clone. The CDR3 nucleotides read TGTGCCAGCAGCGTACAGGGGGCCCAGAACACTGAAGCTTTCTTT. Its protein is CASSVQGAQNTEAFF. The gene calls are TRBV7-2 and TRBJ1-1; 9 bases are shared with TRBD1. Germline lookup yields CDR1 SGHTA and CDR2 FQGNSA. The CDR3 has 15 amino acids. J lost 1 base, V lost 5 bases, and 5 bases had no gene match.

This chain connects TRBV18 to TRBJ2-2; D possibly corresponds to TRBD1 (6 bases). The CDR3 runs 16 residues. From germline, CDR1 is KGHSH and CDR2 LQKENI. V lost 5 bases to trimming and J lost 6 bases, with 19 bases between them. CDR3 DNA: TGTGCCAGCTCAATCGGTACAGGGTCGGCCGCCGGGGAGCTGTTTTTT. Amino acid sequence: CASSIGTGSAAGELFF.

This chain joins TRBV2 and TRBJ1-6; the D is unclear. The V end was cut by 4 bases, the J end by 0 bases, with 7 bases between. The CDR3 extends over 15 amino acids. CDR1 SNHLY and CDR2 FYNNEI come from the germline V gene. CDR3 sequence: CASSATSSYNSPLHF. The CDR3 nucleotides are TGTGCCAGCAGTGCAACAAGCTCCTATAATTCACCCCTCCACTTT.

V gene TRBV5-6 combines with J gene TRBJ2-2; 9 nucleotides match TRBD2. Germline V CDR1 and CDR2: SGHDT, YYEEEE. Unmatched junction bases numbered 12, after V lost 3 bases and J lost 6 bases. This CDR3 has 17 residues. This CDR3 is CASSSPLAGSGAGELFF. The DNA for the CDR3 is TGTGCCAGCAGCTCCCCCCTAGCGGGGTCTGGAGCCGGGGAGCTGTTTTTT. The complete variable domain, with remaining parts taken from reference TRBV5-6 and TRBJ2-2, reads DAGVTQSPTHLIKTRGQQVTLRCSPKSGHDTVSWYQQALGQGPQFIFQYYEEEERQRGNFPDRFSGHQFPNYSSELNVNALLLGDSALYLCASSSPLAGSGAGELFFGEGSRLTVL.

This chain connects TRBV19 to TRBJ2-5, with D unresolved. Per germline, CDR1 LNHDA and CDR2 SQIVND (reference sequence). The V and J ends lost 5 bases and 0 bases respectively, with 10 bases between them. The CDR3 runs to 14 residues. This chain's CDR3 is CASSSTSNQETQYF. For the CDR3, the DNA is TGTGCCAGTAGTTCAACTTCCAACCAAGAGACCCAGTACTTC.

V usage is TRBV3-1 (or the pseudogene TRBV3-2) and J usage is TRBJ1-4, with TRBD1 matching over 7 bases. The J segment lost 5 bases and the V segment lost 8 bases, leaving 8 bases of the junction unmatched. Looked up from germline, CDR1 is LGHDT and CDR2 is YNNKEL (reference sequence). The CDR3 is 14 amino acids. In nucleotides, the CDR3 is TGTGCCAGCTCGAGGGGGACAGAAAATGAAAAACTGTTTTTT. Protein product: CASSRGTENEKLFF.

This chain links TRBV29-1 with TRBJ1-2, with D possibly being TRBD1 (6 bases). The length of the CDR3 is 13 residues. The germline V gene encodes CDR1 SQVTM and CDR2 ANQGSEA. Trimming cost V 4 bases and J 4 bases, with 13 bases left between them. The CDR3 region is CSVATGSPYGYTF. The CDR3 DNA reads as TGCAGCGTTGCTACAGGGTCCCCCTATGGCTACACCTTC.

The rearrangement links TRBV3-1 (or the pseudogene TRBV3-2) to TRBJ2-3; 7 bases agree with TRBD1. V was clipped by 4 bases and J by 8 bases; unmatched bases: 12. The CDR3 has 15 amino acids. Per the germline V gene, CDR1 is LGHDT and CDR2 is YNNKEL (reference sequence). CDR3 protein: CASSLRTGQIGTQYF. In DNA form, the CDR3 reads TGTGCCAGCAGCCTCCGGACAGGTCAAATCGGTACGCAGTATTTT.

The chain couples TRBV5-1 to TRBJ2-2; perhaps TRBD2 as D (6 bases). The CDR3 sequence is 16 residues long. V shed 2 bases and J shed 0 bases, with 11 bases lying between them. In germline, CDR1 is SGHRS, CDR2 YFSETQ. The CDR3 DNA sequence: TGCGCCAGCAGCTTTGGAGGGAACGCGAACACCGGGGAGCTGTTTTTT. This translates into CASSFGGNANTGELFF.

The rearrangement links TRBV3-1 (or the pseudogene TRBV3-2) to TRBJ1-4; D is possibly TRBD1 (6 bases). Germline V gives CDR1 LGHDT, CDR2 YNNKEL (reference sequence). Trimming shortened V by 3 bases and J by 7 bases, and 12 bases separated the two germline ends. The CDR3 is 14 amino acids. This chain's CDR3 is CASSHRGVGEKLFF. The CDR3 DNA reads TGTGCCAGCAGCCACAGGGGCGTAGGTGAAAAACTGTTTTTT.

The chain couples TRBV12-3 or TRBV12-4 to TRBJ1-2; D not certain. Trimming stripped 2 bases from V and 7 bases from J, with 11 bases between. The CDR3 runs 13 residues. The CDR3 sequence is CASSLRRVIGYTF. CDR3 in DNA: TGTGCCAGCAGTTTACGTAGAGTGATTGGCTACACCTTC.

This clone was seen once. The chain is built from TRBV20-1 and TRBJ2-5, with unresolved D. Trimming took 1 base from V and 4 from J, leaving 4 bases between them. This CDR3 has 11 residues. CDR1 is DFQATT and CDR2 is SNEGSKA in the germline V gene (reference sequence). In nucleotides, the CDR3 is TGCAGTGCTAGAGTCCGAGAGACCCAGTACTTC. Translation gives CSARVRETQYF.